The rows below give T cell receptor beta chains drawn from one sample of a study of blood T cell repertoires in COVID-19. Generated by immunoSEQ multiplex PCR, the TCRdb table keeps only in-frame clones and is missing some. Here the sample spans 150,000 to 200,000 clones, 90% being singletons. The sample was peripheral blood. The origin of the receptors is a man aged 45-65 years with acute or convalescent COVID-19. Both conserved end residues are part of each CDR3. A D gene is named only where the DNA matches it firmly. A row's size may be missing; if present it is once, few, many or a size class.

TRBD2 TRBJ2-5 - TRBV7-2 CASSPGGGTETQYF TGTGCCAGCAGCCCTGGGGGGGGGACGGAGACCCAGTACTTC
- TRBJ1-5 - TRBV11-2 CASSLGGQPQHF TGTGCCAGCAGCCTCGGAGGTCAGCCCCAGCATTTT
TRBD1 TRBJ1-2 - TRBV28 CASSLRQGLRGYTF TGTGCCAGCAGTTTACGACAGGGGCTTCGTGGCTACACCTTC
TRBD2 TRBJ2-3 - TRBV29-1 CSVSGGTDTQYF TGCAGCGTTAGCGGGGGGACAGATACGCAGTATTTT
- TRBJ1-1 many TRBV6-5 CASSTPGPTFF TGTGCCAGCAGTACCCCAGGTCCAACTTTCTTT
- TRBJ1-5 few TRBV30 CAWSVGALGQPQHF TGTGCCTGGAGTGTCGGTGCCCTCGGTCAGCCCCAGCATTTT
- TRBJ1-6 - TRBV19 CASSIESYGYNSPLHF TGTGCCAGTAGTATAGAGAGCTACGGCTATAATTCACCCCTCCACTTT
TRBD2 TRBJ2-3 - TRBV5-6 CASSSPGLAETDTQYF TGTGCCAGCAGCTCACCGGGACTAGCGGAAACAGATACGCAGTATTTT
TRBD2 TRBJ2-2 - TRBV6-2/TRBV6-3 CASSYGEGRANTGELFF TGTGCCAGCAGTTACGGCGAGGGGAGGGCGAACACCGGGGAGCTGTTTTTT
TRBD1 TRBJ2-5 - TRBV11-2 CASSLGADRASETQYF TGTGCCAGCAGCTTAGGCGCAGACAGGGCGTCCGAGACCCAGTACTTC
TRBD1 TRBJ1-5 - TRBV28 CASTGGSVLSNQPQHF TGTGCCAGTACAGGGGGCTCCGTCCTCAGCAATCAGCCCCAGCATTTT
- TRBJ1-2 - TRBV10-3 CAISGTATNGYTF TGTGCCATCAGTGGGACAGCGACCAATGGCTACACCTTC
- TRBJ1-3 - TRBV19 CASSISSGNTIYF TGTGCCAGTAGTATCAGCTCTGGAAACACCATATATTTT